This entry lists 2 T cell receptor beta chains sequenced from one sample in a study of blood T cells in healthy people across ages. For the second PCR, which ran for about 6 to 11 cycles, a sample-barcoded 5' primer and a J-beta primer mix were used. TCRdb re-called the 5' RACE reads through MiXCR, storing one row per CDR3 protein. Of roughly 1.9 million distinct CDR3 sequences detected, about two fifths appear once; the ten largest clones hold under 25%. What was sequenced was blood. All receptors derive from a human donor in good health.

The chain links TRBV29-1 to TRBJ2-1, with 11 bases lining up with TRBD2. CDR1 and CDR2 from the germline V gene are SQVTM and ANQGSEA. V lost 0 bases, J lost 7 bases, and 8 bases stayed unmatched. The CDR3 spans 16 residues. CDR3 amino acids: CSVEDPSGGFYNEQFF. CDR3 DNA sequence: TGCAGCGTTGAAGACCCTAGCGGGGGGTTCTATAATGAGCAGTTCTTC.

The chain is built from TRBV7-2 and TRBJ2-1; D is ambiguous. Germline CDR1 SGHTA, CDR2 FQGNSA. This CDR3 comprises 13 residues. V was shortened by 2 bases and J by 10 bases, with 12 bases between the two germline ends. The CDR3 nucleotides are TGTGCCAGCAGCTTACTCGGGCCTCGAGAGCAGTTCTTC. Amino acids: CASSLLGPREQFF.